The clone carrying this TCR beta chain was seen many times. The antigen remains undetermined. The data belong to a study of T cells after yellow fever vaccination. Background on the study: Researchers used SMART-Seq v4 Ultra Low Input to prepare fractions that had low cell numbers. Study observations and caveats: In FACS-sorted repertoires, abundant clonotypes from the bulk population could appear as contaminants. A large majority of primary-vaccination clones showed up again after the booster (just under 97% CD4, about 90% CD8).

TCRdb itself ran the 5' RACE reads through MiXCR, one entry per CDR3 protein. This sample has 200,000 to 250,000 distinct CDR3 sequences; less than 3.5% occur once, and the top ten carry approximately 3%. This receptor was identified in a man aged 18 to 29 who received the YFV17D yellow fever vaccine. The source material was CD4+ T cells sorted from PBMCs, sampled 10 days after the yellow fever booster vaccination.

CDR3 coding DNA: TGTGCCAGCAGCCGAAAGGGGTTAGATCAGCCCCAGCATTTT. This encodes CASSRKGLDQPQHF. V usage is TRBV12-3 or TRBV12-4 and J usage is TRBJ1-5; weak D call: TRBD1 (5 bases). The CDR3 consists of 14 residues. Trimming removed 6 bases at V and 5 bases at J, with 14 bases between.